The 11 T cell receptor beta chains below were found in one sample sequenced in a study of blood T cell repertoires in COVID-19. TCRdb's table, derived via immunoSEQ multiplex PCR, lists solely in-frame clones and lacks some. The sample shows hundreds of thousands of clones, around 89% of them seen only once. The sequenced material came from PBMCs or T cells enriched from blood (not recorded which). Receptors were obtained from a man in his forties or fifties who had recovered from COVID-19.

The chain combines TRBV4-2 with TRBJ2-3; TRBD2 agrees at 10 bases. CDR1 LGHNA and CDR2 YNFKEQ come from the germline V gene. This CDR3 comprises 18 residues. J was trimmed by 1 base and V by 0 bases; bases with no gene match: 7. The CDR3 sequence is CASSQEPGLATGTDTQYF. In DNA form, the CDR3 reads TGTGCCAGCAGCCAAGAACCGGGACTAGCGACGGGCACAGATACGCAGTATTTT.

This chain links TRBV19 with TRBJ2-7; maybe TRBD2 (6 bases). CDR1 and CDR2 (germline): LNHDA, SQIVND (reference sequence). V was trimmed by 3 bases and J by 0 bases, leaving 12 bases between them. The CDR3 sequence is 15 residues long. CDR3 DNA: TGTGCCAGTAGTATGGAGGGTCCAAACTCCTACGAGCAGTACTTC. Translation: CASSMEGPNSYEQYF.

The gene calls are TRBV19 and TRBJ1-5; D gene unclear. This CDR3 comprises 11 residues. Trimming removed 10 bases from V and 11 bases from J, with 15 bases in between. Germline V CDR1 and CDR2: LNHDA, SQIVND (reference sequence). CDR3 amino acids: CAIITGDTQHF. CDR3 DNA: TGTGCCATTATAACGGGAGATACCCAGCATTTT.

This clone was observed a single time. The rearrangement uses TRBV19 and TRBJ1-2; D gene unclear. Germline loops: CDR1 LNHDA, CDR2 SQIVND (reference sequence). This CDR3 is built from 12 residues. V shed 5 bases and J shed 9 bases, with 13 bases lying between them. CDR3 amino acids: CASSSGGPSYTF. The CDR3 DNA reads TGTGCCAGTAGTTCCGGAGGTCCAAGCTACACCTTC. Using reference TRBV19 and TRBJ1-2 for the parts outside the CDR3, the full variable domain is DGGITQSPKYLFRKEGQNVTLSCEQNLNHDAMYWYRQDPGQGLRLIYYSQIVNDFQKGDIAEGYSVSREKKESFPLTVTSAQKNPTAFYLCASSSGGPSYTFGSGTRLTVV.

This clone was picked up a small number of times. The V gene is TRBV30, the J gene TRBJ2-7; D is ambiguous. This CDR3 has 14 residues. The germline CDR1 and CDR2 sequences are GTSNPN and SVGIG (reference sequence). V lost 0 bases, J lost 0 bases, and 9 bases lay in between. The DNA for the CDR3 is TGTGCCTGGAGTGTATATGGCGGCTCCTACGAGCAGTACTTC. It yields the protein CAWSVYGGSYEQYF.

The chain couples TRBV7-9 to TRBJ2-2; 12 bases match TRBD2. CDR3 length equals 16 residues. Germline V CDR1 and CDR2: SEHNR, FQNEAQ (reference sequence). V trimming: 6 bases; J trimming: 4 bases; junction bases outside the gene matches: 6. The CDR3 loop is CASRSTSGSVTGELFF. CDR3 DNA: TGTGCCAGCAGGTCGACTAGCGGGAGCGTCACCGGGGAGCTGTTTTTT. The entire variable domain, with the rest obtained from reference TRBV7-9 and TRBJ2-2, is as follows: DTGVSQNPRHKITKRGQNVTFRCDPISEHNRLYWYRQTLGQGPEFLTYFQNEAQLEKSRLLSDRFSAERPKGSFSTLEIQRTEQGDSAMYLCASRSTSGSVTGELFFGEGSRLTVL.

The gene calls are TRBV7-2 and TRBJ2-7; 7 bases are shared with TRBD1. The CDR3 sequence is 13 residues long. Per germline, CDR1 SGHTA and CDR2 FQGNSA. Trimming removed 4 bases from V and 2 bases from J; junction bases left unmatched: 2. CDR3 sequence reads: CASSSTGAYEQYF. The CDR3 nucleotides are TGTGCCAGCAGCTCAACAGGGGCCTACGAGCAGTACTTC.

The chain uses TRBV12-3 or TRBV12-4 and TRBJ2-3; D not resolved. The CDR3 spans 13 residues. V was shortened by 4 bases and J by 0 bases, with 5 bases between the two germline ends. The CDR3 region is CASSSPSTDTQYF. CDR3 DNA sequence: TGTGCCAGCAGTTCCCCTAGCACAGATACGCAGTATTTT.

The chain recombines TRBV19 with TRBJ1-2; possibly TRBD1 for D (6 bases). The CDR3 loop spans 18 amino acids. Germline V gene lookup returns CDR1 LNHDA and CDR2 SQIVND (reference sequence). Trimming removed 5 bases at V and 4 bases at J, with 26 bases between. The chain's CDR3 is CASSPGQAFTLGGYGYTF. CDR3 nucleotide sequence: TGTGCCAGTAGTCCGGGACAAGCCTTTACACTAGGCGGCTATGGCTACACCTTC.

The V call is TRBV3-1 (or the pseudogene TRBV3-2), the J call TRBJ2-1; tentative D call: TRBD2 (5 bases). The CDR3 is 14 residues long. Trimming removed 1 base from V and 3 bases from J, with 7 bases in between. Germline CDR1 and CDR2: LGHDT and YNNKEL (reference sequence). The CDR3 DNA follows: TGTGCCAGCAGCCAAGTCGGGATCTACAATGAGCAGTTCTTC. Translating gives CASSQVGIYNEQFF.

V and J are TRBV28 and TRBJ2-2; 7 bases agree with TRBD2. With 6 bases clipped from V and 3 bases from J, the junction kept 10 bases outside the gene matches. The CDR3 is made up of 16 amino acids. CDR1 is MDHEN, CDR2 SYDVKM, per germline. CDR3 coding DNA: TGTGCCAGCAGCGGAACCCGGAGCGGGGACACCGGGGAGCTGTTTTTT. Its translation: CASSGTRSGDTGELFF.